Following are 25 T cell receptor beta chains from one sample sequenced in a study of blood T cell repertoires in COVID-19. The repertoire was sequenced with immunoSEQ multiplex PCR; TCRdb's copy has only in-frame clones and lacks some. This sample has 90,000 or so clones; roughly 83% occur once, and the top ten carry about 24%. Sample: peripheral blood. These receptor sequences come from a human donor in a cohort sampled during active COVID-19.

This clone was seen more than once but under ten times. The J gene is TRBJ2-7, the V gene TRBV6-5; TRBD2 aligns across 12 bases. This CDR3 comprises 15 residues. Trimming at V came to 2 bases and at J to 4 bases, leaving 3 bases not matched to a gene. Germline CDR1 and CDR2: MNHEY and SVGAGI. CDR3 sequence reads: CASSYGTSGLYEQYF. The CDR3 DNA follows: TGTGCCAGCAGTTACGGGACTAGCGGGTTGTACGAGCAGTACTTC.

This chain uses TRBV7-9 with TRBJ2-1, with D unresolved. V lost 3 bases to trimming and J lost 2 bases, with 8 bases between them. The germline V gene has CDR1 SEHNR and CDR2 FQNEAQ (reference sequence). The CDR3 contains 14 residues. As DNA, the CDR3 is TGTGCCAGCAGCTTGGCTCTGGCCTACAATGAGCAGTTCTTC. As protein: CASSLALAYNEQFF. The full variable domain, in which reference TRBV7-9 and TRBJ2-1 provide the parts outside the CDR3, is DTGVSQNPRHKITKRGQNVTFRCDPISEHNRLYWYRQTLGQGPEFLTYFQNEAQLEKSRLLSDRFSAERPKGSFSTLEIQRTEQGDSAMYLCASSLALAYNEQFFGPGTRLTVL.

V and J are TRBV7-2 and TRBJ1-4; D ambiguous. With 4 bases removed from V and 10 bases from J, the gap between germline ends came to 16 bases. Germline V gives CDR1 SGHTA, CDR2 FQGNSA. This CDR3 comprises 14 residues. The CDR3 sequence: CASSSGSWAGKLFF. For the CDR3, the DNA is TGTGCCAGCAGCTCAGGATCGTGGGCGGGAAAACTGTTTTTT.

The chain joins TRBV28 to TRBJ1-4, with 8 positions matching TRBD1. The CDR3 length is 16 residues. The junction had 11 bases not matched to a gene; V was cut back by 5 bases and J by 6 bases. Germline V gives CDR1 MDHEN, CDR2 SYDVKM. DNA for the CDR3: TGTGCCAGCAGTAACGCAGGGGGCAGGTATCATGAAAAACTGTTTTTT. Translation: CASSNAGGRYHEKLFF.

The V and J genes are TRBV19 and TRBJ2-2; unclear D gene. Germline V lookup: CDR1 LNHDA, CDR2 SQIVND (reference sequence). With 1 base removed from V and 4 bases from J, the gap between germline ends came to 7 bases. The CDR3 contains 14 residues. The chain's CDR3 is CASSIASGTGELFF. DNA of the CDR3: TGTGCCAGTAGTATAGCCTCAGGCACCGGGGAGCTGTTTTTT. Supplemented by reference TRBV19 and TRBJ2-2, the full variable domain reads DGGITQSPKYLFRKEGQNVTLSCEQNLNHDAMYWYRQDPGQGLRLIYYSQIVNDFQKGDIAEGYSVSREKKESFPLTVTSAQKNPTAFYLCASSIASGTGELFFGEGSRLTVL.

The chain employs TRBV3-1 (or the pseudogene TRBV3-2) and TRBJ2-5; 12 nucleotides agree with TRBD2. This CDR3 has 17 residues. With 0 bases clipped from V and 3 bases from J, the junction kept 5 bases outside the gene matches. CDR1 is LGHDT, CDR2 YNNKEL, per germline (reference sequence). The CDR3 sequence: CASSQDVTSGREETQYF. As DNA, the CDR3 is TGTGCCAGCAGCCAAGACGTGACTAGCGGGAGAGAAGAGACCCAGTACTTC.

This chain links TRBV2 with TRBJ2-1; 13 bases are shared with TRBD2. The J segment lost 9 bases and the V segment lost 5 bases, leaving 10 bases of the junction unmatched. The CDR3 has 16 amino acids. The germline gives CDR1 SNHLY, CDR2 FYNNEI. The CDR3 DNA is TGTGCCAGCAGTCGGAGGACTAGCGGGAGCGGGGGTGAGCAGTTCTTC. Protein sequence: CASSRRTSGSGGEQFF.

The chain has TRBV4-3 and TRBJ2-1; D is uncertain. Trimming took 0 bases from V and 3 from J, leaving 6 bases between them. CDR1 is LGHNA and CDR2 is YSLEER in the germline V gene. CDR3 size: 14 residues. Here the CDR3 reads CASSQDPFYNEQFF. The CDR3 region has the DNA TGCGCCAGCAGCCAAGATCCGTTCTACAATGAGCAGTTCTTC.

The CDR3 DNA sequence: TGTGCCAGTAGTTGGCAGGGCACCGGGGAGCTGTTTTTT. Translation gives CASSWQGTGELFF. The rearrangement links TRBV19 to TRBJ2-2; TRBD1 is a possible D gene (5 bases). The CDR3 contains 13 residues. V shed 5 bases and J shed 4 bases, with 8 bases lying between them. Germline loops: CDR1 LNHDA, CDR2 SQIVND (reference sequence).

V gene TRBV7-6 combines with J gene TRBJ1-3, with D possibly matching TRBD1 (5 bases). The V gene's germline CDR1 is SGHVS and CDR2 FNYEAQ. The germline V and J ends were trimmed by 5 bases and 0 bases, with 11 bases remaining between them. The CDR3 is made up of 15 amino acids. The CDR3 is CASSLGAISGNTIYF. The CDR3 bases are TGTGCCAGCAGCCTAGGGGCTATCTCTGGAAACACCATATATTTT.

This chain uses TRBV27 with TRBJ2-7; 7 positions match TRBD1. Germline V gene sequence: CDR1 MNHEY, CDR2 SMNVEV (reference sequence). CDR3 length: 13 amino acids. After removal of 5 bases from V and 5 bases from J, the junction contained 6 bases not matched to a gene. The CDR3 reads CASSRTGVHEQYF. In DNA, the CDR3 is TGTGCCAGCAGTCGTACAGGGGTCCACGAGCAGTACTTC.

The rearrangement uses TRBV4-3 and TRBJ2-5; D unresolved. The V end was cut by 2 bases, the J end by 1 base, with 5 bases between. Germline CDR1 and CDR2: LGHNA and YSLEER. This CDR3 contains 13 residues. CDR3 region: CASSQSPQETQYF. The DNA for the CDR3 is TGCGCCAGCAGCCAAAGCCCCCAAGAGACCCAGTACTTC.

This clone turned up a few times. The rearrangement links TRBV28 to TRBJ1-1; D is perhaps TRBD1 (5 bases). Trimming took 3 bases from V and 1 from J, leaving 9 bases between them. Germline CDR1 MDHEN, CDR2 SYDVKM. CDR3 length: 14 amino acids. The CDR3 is CASSLGGSNTEAFF. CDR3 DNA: TGTGCCAGCAGTTTGGGGGGATCGAACACTGAAGCTTTCTTT. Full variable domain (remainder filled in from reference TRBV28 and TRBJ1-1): DVKVTQSSRYLVKRTGEKVFLECVQDMDHENMFWYRQDPGLGLRLIYFSYDVKMKEKGDIPEGYSVSREKKERFSLILESASTNQTSMYLCASSLGGSNTEAFFGQGTRLTVV.

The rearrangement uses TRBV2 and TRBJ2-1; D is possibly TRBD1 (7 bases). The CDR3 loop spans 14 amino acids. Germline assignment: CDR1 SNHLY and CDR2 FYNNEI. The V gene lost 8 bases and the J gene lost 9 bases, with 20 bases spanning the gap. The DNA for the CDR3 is TGTGCCAGCCGCCCTCGGACAGGCGGGGTTGAGCAGTTCTTC. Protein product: CASRPRTGGVEQFF.

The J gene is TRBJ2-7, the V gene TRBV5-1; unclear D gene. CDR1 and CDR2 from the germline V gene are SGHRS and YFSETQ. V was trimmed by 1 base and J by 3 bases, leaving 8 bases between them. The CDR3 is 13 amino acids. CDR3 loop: CASSLRGGYEQYF. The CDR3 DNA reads TGCGCCAGCAGCTTGCGAGGCGGCTACGAGCAGTACTTC. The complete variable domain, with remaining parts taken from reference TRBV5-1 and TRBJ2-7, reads KAGVTQTPRYLIKTRGQQVTLSCSPISGHRSVSWYQQTPGQGLQFLFEYFSETQRNKGNFPGRFSGRQFSNSRSEMNVSTLELGDSALYLCASSLRGGYEQYFGPGTRLTVT.

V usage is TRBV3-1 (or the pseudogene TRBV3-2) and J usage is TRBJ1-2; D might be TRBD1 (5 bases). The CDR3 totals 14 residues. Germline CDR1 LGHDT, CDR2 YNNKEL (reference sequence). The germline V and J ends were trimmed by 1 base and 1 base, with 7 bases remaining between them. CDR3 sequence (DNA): TGTGCCAGCAGCCAAGGGGGGGTTAACTATGGCTACACCTTC. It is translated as CASSQGGVNYGYTF.

Here the CDR3 DNA reads TGTGCCAGCAGTTTTGCAGGGCCCCCGTCCTTTTACGAGCAGTACTTC. Its translation is CASSFAGPPSFYEQYF. The gene calls are TRBV28 and TRBJ2-7; a possible D gene is TRBD1 (5 bases). V was trimmed by 3 bases and J by 4 bases, leaving 19 bases between them. The germline gives CDR1 MDHEN, CDR2 SYDVKM. The CDR3 has 16 residues.

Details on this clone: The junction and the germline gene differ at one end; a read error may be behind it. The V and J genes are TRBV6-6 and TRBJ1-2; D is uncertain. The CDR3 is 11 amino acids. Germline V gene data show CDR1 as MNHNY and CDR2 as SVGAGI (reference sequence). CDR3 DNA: TGTGCCAGCAGTTACAAGGATCTGGGCAGTTTC. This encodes CASSYKDLGSF.

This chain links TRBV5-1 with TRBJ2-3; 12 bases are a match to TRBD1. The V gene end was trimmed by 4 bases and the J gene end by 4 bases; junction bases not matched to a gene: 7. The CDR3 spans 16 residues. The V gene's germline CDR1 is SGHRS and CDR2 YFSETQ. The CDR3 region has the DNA TGCGCCAGCAGCCCGGCGGGACAGGGGGCGTCAGATACGCAGTATTTT. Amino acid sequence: CASSPAGQGASDTQYF.

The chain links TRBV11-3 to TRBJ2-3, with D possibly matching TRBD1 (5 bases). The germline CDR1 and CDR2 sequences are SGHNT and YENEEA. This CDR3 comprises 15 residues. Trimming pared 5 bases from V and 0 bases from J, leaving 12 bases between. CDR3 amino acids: CASSRGAVSTDTQYF. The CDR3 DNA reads TGTGCCAGCAGCCGTGGGGCGGTTAGCACAGATACGCAGTATTTT.

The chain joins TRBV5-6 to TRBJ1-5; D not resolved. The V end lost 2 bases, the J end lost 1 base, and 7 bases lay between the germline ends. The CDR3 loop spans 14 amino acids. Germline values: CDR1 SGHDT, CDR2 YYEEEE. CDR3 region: CASSFPGSNQPQHF. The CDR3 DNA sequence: TGTGCCAGCAGCTTCCCGGGAAGCAATCAGCCCCAGCATTTT.

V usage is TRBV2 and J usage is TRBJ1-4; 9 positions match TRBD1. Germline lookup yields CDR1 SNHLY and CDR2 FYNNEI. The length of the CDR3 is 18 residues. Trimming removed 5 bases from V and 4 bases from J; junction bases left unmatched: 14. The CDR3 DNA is TGTGCCAGCAGTTACTCCCGGGACAGGGCGGAGGATAATGAAAAACTGTTTTTT. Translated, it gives CASSYSRDRAEDNEKLFF.

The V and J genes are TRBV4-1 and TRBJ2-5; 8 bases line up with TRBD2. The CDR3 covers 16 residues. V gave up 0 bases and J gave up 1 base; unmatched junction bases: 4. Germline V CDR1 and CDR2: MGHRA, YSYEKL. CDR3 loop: CASSQDYGGAQETQYF. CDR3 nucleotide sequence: TGCGCCAGCAGCCAAGATTACGGGGGGGCCCAAGAGACCCAGTACTTC.

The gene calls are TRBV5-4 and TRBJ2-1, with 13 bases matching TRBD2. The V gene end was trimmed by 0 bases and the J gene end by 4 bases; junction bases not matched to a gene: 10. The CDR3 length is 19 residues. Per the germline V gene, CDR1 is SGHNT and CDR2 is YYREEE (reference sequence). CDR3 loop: CASSLDGGLAGMGYNEQFF. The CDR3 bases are TGTGCCAGCAGCTTGGATGGGGGACTAGCGGGAATGGGTTACAATGAGCAGTTCTTC.

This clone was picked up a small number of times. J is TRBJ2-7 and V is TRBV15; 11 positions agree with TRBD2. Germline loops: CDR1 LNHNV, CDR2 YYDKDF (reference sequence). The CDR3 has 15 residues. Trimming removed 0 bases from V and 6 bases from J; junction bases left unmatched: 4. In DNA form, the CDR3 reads TGTGCCACCAGCAGAGATACTAGCGGGAGCCGCGAGCAGTACTTC. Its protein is CATSRDTSGSREQYF.